This entry is about one TCR beta chain. The antigen is undetermined. The source of the sample is a study of T cell responses to AZD1222 COVID-19 vaccine. Study-wide findings and caveats: Clonal diversity may have been underestimated, and the donors were mostly white British, with more females than males. Sampled repertoires all dated from after the peak T cell response. Seropositivity was recorded at baseline in only five to seven AZD1222 recipients.

With 3 bases clipped from V and 5 bases from J, the junction kept 5 bases outside the gene matches. CDR3 length: 17 residues. The germline V gene encodes CDR1 ENHRY and CDR2 SYGVKD. The data were produced by immunoSEQ multiplex PCR, yet TCRdb's version contains in-frame clones alone and is incomplete. The sample contains around 130,000 clones, 75% to 95% of which appear only once. This specimen consisted of peripheral blood, obtained 28 days after the second dose of the MenACWY control vaccine. This clonotype was sampled from an adult who received the MenACWY meningococcal vaccine as a control. V is TRBV10-3 and J is TRBJ2-1; 15 nucleotides align to TRBD2. CDR3 in DNA: TGTGCCATCAGTGACCTCGGGACTAGCGGGAGGCACAATGAGCAGTTCTTC. Encoded protein: CAISDLGTSGRHNEQFF.